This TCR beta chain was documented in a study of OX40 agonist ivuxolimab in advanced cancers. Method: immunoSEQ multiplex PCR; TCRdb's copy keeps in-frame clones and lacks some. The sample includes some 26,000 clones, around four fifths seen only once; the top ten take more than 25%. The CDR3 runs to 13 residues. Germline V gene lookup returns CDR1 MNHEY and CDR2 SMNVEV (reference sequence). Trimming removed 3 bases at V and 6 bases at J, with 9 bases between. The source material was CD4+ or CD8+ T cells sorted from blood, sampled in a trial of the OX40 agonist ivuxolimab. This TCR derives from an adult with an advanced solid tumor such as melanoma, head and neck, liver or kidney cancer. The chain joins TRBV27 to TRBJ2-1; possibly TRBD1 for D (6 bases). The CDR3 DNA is TGTGCCAGCAGTTTTGGACAGACCAATGAGCAGTTCTTC. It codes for CASSFGQTNEQFF.